The 13 T cell receptor beta chains in this list originate from one sample, sequenced in a study of Tregs in tolerant kidney transplant recipients. The nonmyeloablative bone marrow transplants came from related graft donors, with transient mixed chimerism. The method was immunoSEQ multiplex PCR; TCRdb's version includes in-frame clones alone and lacks a portion of them. The sample includes approximately 60,000 clones, 70% to 90% seen only once; the top ten take under 4.5%. The specimen comprised CD4+ T cells from blood (PBMCs), sampled 6 months after the transplant. These receptors originate from a human patient who received a combined kidney and bone marrow transplant. Some T cells may trace back to the graft donor.

The chain couples TRBV7-3 to TRBJ2-1; 12 nucleotides match TRBD2. V was clipped by 5 bases and J by 0 bases; unmatched bases: 8. Germline CDR1 reads SGHTA; CDR2 reads FQGTGA. This CDR3 has 18 amino acids. The CDR3 loop is CASSTTSGGVRSYNEQFF. CDR3 nucleotides: TGTGCCAGCAGCACGACTAGCGGGGGCGTCCGCTCCTACAATGAGCAGTTCTTC.

The chain is built from TRBV10-3 and TRBJ2-7, with D perhaps TRBD1 (5 bases). CDR1 is ENHRY, CDR2 SYGVKD, per germline. This CDR3 has 14 residues. V lost 6 bases and J 6 bases, leaving 18 bases between the germline ends. The DNA for the CDR3 is TGTGCCATCAGCCCAAGATCACAGGCACCCGAGCAGTACTTC. It is translated as CAISPRSQAPEQYF.

V is TRBV15 and J is TRBJ2-3; D gene uncertain. V gave up 0 bases and J gave up 6 bases, with 7 bases separating them. The CDR3 is 13 residues long. Germline V gene lookup returns CDR1 LNHNV and CDR2 YYDKDF (reference sequence). CDR3: CATSRDYGDTQYF. The CDR3 DNA reads TGTGCCACCAGCAGAGATTACGGGGATACGCAGTATTTT.

V gene TRBV5-1 combines with J gene TRBJ1-6; weak D call: TRBD1 (5 bases). CDR3 length: 15 residues. Trimming pared 4 bases from V and 11 bases from J, leaving 19 bases between. The germline CDR1 and CDR2 sequences are SGHRS and YFSETQ. The CDR3 coding sequence is TGCGCCAGCAGCCGGACTGGGGGGGATATTCCACCCCTCCACTTT. It translates to CASSRTGGDIPPLHF.

The chain has TRBV19 and TRBJ1-5, with D hard to call. Germline V gene sequence: CDR1 LNHDA, CDR2 SQIVND (reference sequence). The CDR3 is made up of 15 amino acids. Between the trimmed V and J ends, which lost 1 base and 8 bases, there was a span of 15 bases. The CDR3 DNA is TGTGCCAGTAGTATAGTCTCCTTCTCCGGGGAGCCCCAGCATTTT. Protein sequence: CASSIVSFSGEPQHF. Drawing the rest from reference TRBV19 and TRBJ1-5, the complete variable domain is DGGITQSPKYLFRKEGQNVTLSCEQNLNHDAMYWYRQDPGQGLRLIYYSQIVNDFQKGDIAEGYSVSREKKESFPLTVTSAQKNPTAFYLCASSIVSFSGEPQHFGDGTRLSIL.

The chain employs TRBV11-3 and TRBJ2-1, with 10 bases aligning to TRBD1. V shed 5 bases and J 3 bases; nucleotides not matched to a gene: 1. Germline CDR1 SGHNT, CDR2 YENEEA. The CDR3 spans 14 residues. The CDR3 here is CASSGQGGYNEQFF. CDR3 nucleotide sequence: TGTGCCAGCAGCGGACAGGGGGGCTACAATGAGCAGTTCTTC.

V and J are TRBV28 and TRBJ2-7; TRBD1 matches at 7 bases. Per germline, CDR1 MDHEN and CDR2 SYDVKM. CDR3 size: 13 residues. V shed 8 bases and J 2 bases; nucleotides not matched to a gene: 6. CDR3 nucleotides: TGTGCCAGCCAACAGGGGTTCGCCTACGAGCAGTACTTC. Translation: CASQQGFAYEQYF. Looking up the rest from reference TRBV28 and TRBJ2-7 gives the full variable domain: DVKVTQSSRYLVKRTGEKVFLECVQDMDHENMFWYRQDPGLGLRLIYFSYDVKMKEKGDIPEGYSVSREKKERFSLILESASTNQTSMYLCASQQGFAYEQYFGPGTRLTVT.

The chain joins TRBV19 to TRBJ1-1, with D tentatively TRBD1 (6 bases). Trimming stripped 6 bases from V and 4 bases from J, with 9 bases between. The CDR3 runs 12 residues. From germline, CDR1 is LNHDA and CDR2 SQIVND (reference sequence). CDR3 region: CASSNRVTEAFF. DNA for the CDR3: TGTGCCAGTAGCAACAGGGTCACTGAAGCTTTCTTT.

The chain carries TRBV7-9 and TRBJ2-3; D gene ambiguous. Germline assignment: CDR1 SEHNR and CDR2 FQNEAQ (reference sequence). This CDR3 contains 14 residues. Trimming pared 1 base from V and 3 bases from J, leaving 8 bases between. The chain's CDR3 is CASSLGLETDTQYF. In DNA, the CDR3 is TGTGCCAGCAGCTTAGGCTTAGAGACAGATACGCAGTATTTT.

The chain joins TRBV7-2 to TRBJ2-3, with 8 bases fitting TRBD2. Germline lookup yields CDR1 SGHTA and CDR2 FQGNSA. J lost 1 base, V lost 3 bases, and 6 bases had no gene match. The CDR3 consists of 16 residues. The CDR3 protein is CASSLVGGARTDTQYF. CDR3 DNA sequence: TGTGCCAGCAGCTTGGTCGGGGGGGCCCGCACAGATACGCAGTATTTT.

The chain links TRBV6-5 to TRBJ1-3; D gene uncertain. The CDR3 is 15 residues long. The V gene lost 5 bases and the J gene lost 0 bases, with 11 bases spanning the gap. The germline gives CDR1 MNHEY, CDR2 SVGAGI. The CDR3 protein is CASSPRRSSGNTIYF. The CDR3 nucleotides read TGTGCCAGCAGTCCCCGGAGGTCCTCTGGAAACACCATATATTTT.

CDR3 sequence: CASSPTGTDKNTEAFF. CDR3 bases: TGTGCCAGCTCACCAACCGGGACAGACAAGAACACTGAAGCTTTCTTT. The chain has TRBV18 and TRBJ1-1; 7 bases align to TRBD1. CDR3 length: 16 amino acids. J gave up 1 base and V 2 bases, and 7 bases lay outside the gene matches. CDR1 and CDR2 (germline): KGHSH, LQKENI.

The chain joins TRBV7-9 to TRBJ2-7; maybe TRBD2 (5 bases). Trimming took off 5 bases at V and 3 bases at J, with 17 bases between the two ends. The CDR3 extends over 15 amino acids. Germline CDR1 reads SEHNR; CDR2 reads FQNEAQ (reference sequence). The CDR3 loop reads CASSQGRRGGYEQYF. For the CDR3, the DNA is TGTGCCAGCAGCCAAGGACGTCGGGGTGGCTACGAGCAGTACTTC. The full variable domain, completed using reference TRBV7-9 and TRBJ2-7, is DTGVSQNPRHKITKRGQNVTFRCDPISEHNRLYWYRQTLGQGPEFLTYFQNEAQLEKSRLLSDRFSAERPKGSFSTLEIQRTEQGDSAMYLCASSQGRRGGYEQYFGPGTRLTVT.